This T cell receptor (beta chain) was sequenced in a study of cytomegalovirus exposure and HLA in healthy donors. Germline trimming cut 3 bases from V and 5 bases from J; bases unmatched to any gene: 4. Germline V gene lookup returns CDR1 SSHAT and CDR2 FNYEAQ (reference sequence). The CDR3 is 14 amino acids. Data came from immunoSEQ multiplex PCR; TCRdb stores just in-frame clones and leaves some out. This sample has 90,000 to 100,000 clones; around 93% occur once, and the top ten carry 1.1%. The sample comprised PBMCs. The rearrangement uses TRBV7-7 and TRBJ2-1, with 7 bases fitting TRBD1. The source of this sequence is a woman aged 25 to 39 in good health and CMV-seropositive. CDR3 protein: CASSLGQMNNEQFF. DNA for the CDR3: TGTGCCAGCAGCTTGGGACAGATGAACAATGAGCAGTTCTTC.